Below are 17 T cell receptor beta chains sequenced from a single sample in a study of shared clonotypes between healthy human individuals. The table came from immunoSEQ multiplex PCR; TCRdb's copy has only in-frame clones and leaves some out. This sample yields a few million clones, of which approximately 92% are seen a single time; 0.14% belongs to the top ten. The material sequenced was naive CD4+ T cells sorted from blood. Subset of the sample: CD45RA+ positively selected. These receptor sequences come from a man younger than 35 in good health.

This rearrangement joins TRBV2 to TRBJ2-7, with D possibly being TRBD1 or TRBD2 (6 bases each). The CDR3 spans 14 residues. Germline CDR1 is SNHLY and CDR2 is FYNNEI. V lost 2 bases and J lost 6, with 14 bases in between. The CDR3 region has the DNA TGTGCCAGCAGTGAATGGAGGGGGACGGGCGAGCAGTACTTC. As protein: CASSEWRGTGEQYF.

This clone was observed a few times. This rearrangement joins TRBV18 to TRBJ1-5; D gene ambiguous. Germline-derived CDR1 and CDR2 are KGHSH and LQKENI. The CDR3 is 13 amino acids. Trimming left V 3 bases short and J 4 bases short, with 7 bases between. The CDR3 sequence: CASSPLANQPQHF. The DNA of the CDR3 is TGTGCCAGCTCACCCCTCGCTAATCAGCCCCAGCATTTT.

A few counts support this clone. This sequence joins TRBV6-5 and TRBJ2-7; 8 bases line up with TRBD1. Looked up from germline, CDR1 is MNHEY and CDR2 is SVGAGI. V shed 10 bases, J shed 2 bases, and the junction held 4 bases outside the gene matches. The CDR3 spans 12 residues. CDR3 in amino acids: CATKTGAYEQYF. The DNA of the CDR3 is TGTGCCACCAAGACAGGGGCCTACGAGCAGTACTTC.

As DNA, the CDR3 is TGTGCCAGTAGTATAGCAGGGGGACTAGCGGGAATCGAGCAGTACTTC. Protein sequence: CASSIAGGLAGIEQYF. This sequence joins TRBV19 and TRBJ2-7; 13 bases line up with TRBD2. Per germline, CDR1 LNHDA and CDR2 SQIVND (reference sequence). The trim removed 1 base at V and 6 bases at J, leaving 6 bases unmatched. The CDR3 is made up of 16 amino acids.

The rearrangement links TRBV25-1 to TRBJ1-1; D gene unclear. V gave up 5 bases and J gave up 1 base, with 8 bases separating them. CDR1 and CDR2 (germline): MGHDK, SYGVNS. The CDR3 sequence is 13 residues long. The CDR3 loop reads CASSHGKNTEAFF. CDR3 DNA sequence: TGTGCCAGCAGTCACGGAAAGAACACTGAAGCTTTCTTT.

This clone was detected once. The chain carries TRBV27 and TRBJ2-3; 10 bases match TRBD2. Germline V gene sequence: CDR1 MNHEY, CDR2 SMNVEV (reference sequence). J gave up 4 bases and V 5 bases, and 6 bases lay outside the gene matches. The CDR3 sequence is 15 residues long. The CDR3 nucleotides read TGTGCCAGCAGTCTACTAGCGGGATTACCAGATACGCAGTATTTT. It encodes CASSLLAGLPDTQYF.

The chain uses TRBV27 and TRBJ2-1; no reliable D call. Trimming removed 4 bases from V and 11 bases from J, with 12 bases in between. Per germline, CDR1 MNHEY and CDR2 SMNVEV (reference sequence). The CDR3 spans 12 residues. The CDR3 DNA sequence: TGTGCCAGCAGTTCCTCAAGACTTCAGCAGTTCTTC. It specifies CASSSSRLQQFF.

The CDR3 sequence is CASRVLAGHTDTQYF. For the CDR3, the DNA is TGTGCCAGCAGGGTACTAGCAGGCCACACAGATACGCAGTATTTT. This sequence joins TRBV2 and TRBJ2-3, with D tentatively TRBD2 (6 bases). V lost 6 bases and J lost 2, with 15 bases in between. Germline CDR1 is SNHLY and CDR2 is FYNNEI. CDR3 size: 15 residues.

The CDR3 spells CASSSAGTGAYNEQFF. CDR3 nucleotides: TGCGCCAGCAGCTCGGCGGGGACAGGGGCCTACAATGAGCAGTTCTTC. The gene calls are TRBV5-1 and TRBJ2-1, with TRBD1 identical over 10 bases. J was trimmed by 2 bases and V by 3 bases; bases with no gene match: 5. The germline V gene has CDR1 SGHRS and CDR2 YFSETQ. The CDR3 extends over 16 amino acids.

This clone was found once. The chain recombines TRBV29-1 with TRBJ2-7, with a tentative D call TRBD2 (6 bases). Germline V lookup: CDR1 SQVTM, CDR2 ANQGSEA. The CDR3 totals 12 residues. The V and J ends lost 7 bases and 4 bases respectively, with 14 bases between them. CDR3 amino acids: CSGGDGPYEQYF. CDR3 DNA sequence: TGCAGCGGCGGGGACGGCCCGTACGAGCAGTACTTC.

This clone was picked up one time. The chain carries TRBV27 and TRBJ1-1; D unresolved. The germline V and J ends were trimmed by 0 bases and 4 bases, with 12 bases remaining between them. The germline V gene has CDR1 MNHEY and CDR2 SMNVEV (reference sequence). This CDR3 spans 15 amino acids. As DNA, the CDR3 is TGTGCCAGCAGTTTATCACCCCCAAAGGGCACTGAAGCTTTCTTT. Translation gives CASSLSPPKGTEAFF.

CDR3 amino acids: CSVRGQGTYTQYF. The CDR3 DNA sequence: TGCAGCGTTAGGGGGCAGGGGACGTATACGCAGTATTTT. The chain recombines TRBV29-1 with TRBJ2-3; 7 nucleotides align to TRBD1. Per germline, CDR1 SQVTM and CDR2 ANQGSEA. The CDR3 has 13 residues. Unmatched junction bases numbered 9, after V lost 5 bases and J lost 7 bases.

J is TRBJ2-3 and V is TRBV27; a weak D match, TRBD1 (8 bases). Trimming stripped 6 bases from V and 6 bases from J, with 22 bases between. Germline CDR1 is MNHEY and CDR2 is SMNVEV (reference sequence). The CDR3 has 16 residues. In DNA, the CDR3 is TGTGCCAGCAGCAGGGAGGGTGGACAGGGTACCGATACGCAGTATTTT. As protein: CASSREGGQGTDTQYF.

This clone was observed a handful of times. This rearrangement joins TRBV6-5 to TRBJ2-7; 11 bases fit TRBD2. Trimming removed 6 bases from V and 3 bases from J; junction bases left unmatched: 1. In germline, CDR1 is MNHEY, CDR2 SVGAGI. The CDR3 spans 13 residues. The CDR3 sequence: CASSTSGSYEQYF. The CDR3, as DNA: TGTGCCAGCAGCACTAGCGGGAGCTACGAGCAGTACTTC.

This clone occurred once. This sample includes further DNA sequences coding for the same CDR3. The rearrangement uses TRBV9 and TRBJ2-5; TRBD1 matches 9 bases. V trimming: 3 bases; J trimming: 3 bases; junction bases outside the gene matches: 3. The CDR3 has 14 amino acids. Germline V CDR1 and CDR2: SGDLS, YYNGEE. In nucleotides, the CDR3 is TGTGCCAGCAGCGAGGGACAGGGAAAAGAGACCCAGTACTTC. Translation: CASSEGQGKETQYF.

As concerns this clone: Other DNA sequences of this sample code for an identical CDR3. This chain connects TRBV10-3 to TRBJ1-2; 7 nucleotides align to TRBD1. The length of the CDR3 is 13 residues. CDR1 is ENHRY and CDR2 is SYGVKD in the germline V gene. J lost 4 bases, V lost 4 bases, and 3 bases had no gene match. CDR3 sequence reads: CAISGDSRYGYTF. The CDR3 DNA sequence: TGTGCCATCAGTGGGGACAGCCGCTATGGCTACACCTTC.

V gene TRBV10-3 combines with J gene TRBJ2-3; no reliable D call. The germline gives CDR1 ENHRY, CDR2 SYGVKD. Trimming pared 0 bases from V and 3 bases from J, leaving 10 bases between. The CDR3 is 15 amino acids. CDR3: CAISESVVATDTQYF. The CDR3 DNA is TGTGCCATCAGTGAGTCGGTCGTTGCGACAGATACGCAGTATTTT.